This is a list of T cell receptor beta chains from one sample in a study of molecular identifiers for immune sequencing clone quantification. TCRdb fed the PCR reads into MiXCR, producing one record per CDR3 protein. Altogether around 460,000 distinct CDR3 sequences are present, around 23% being singletons, with the ten largest covering 0.76%. The sequenced sample was naive CD8+ T cells from blood, with Jurkat cell RNA spiked in. The receptors shown here come from a human donor in good health. Some libraries in this study had Jurkat cell RNA spiked in. The conserved cysteine and the conserved F or W are not part of the CDR3 here. Fields, in order: CDR3 length, V gene, J gene, D gene, CDR3 protein. The D gene is left open where the match is weak.

length: 12; V: TRBV14; J: TRBJ2-3; D: .; CDR3: ASSQVGSTDTQY
length: 14; V: TRBV19; J: TRBJ2-7; D: .; CDR3: ASSIDQLASPYEQY
length: 11; V: TRBV2; J: TRBJ2-1; D: .; CDR3: AGRPGAYNEQF
length: 13; V: TRBV6-5; J: TRBJ2-5; D: TRBD1; CDR3: ASSYGTGSVETQY
length: 16; V: TRBV3-1; J: TRBJ2-2; D: TRBD2; CDR3: ASSQRLAGARVTGELF
length: 10; V: TRBV19; J: TRBJ1-6; D: TRBD1; CDR3: ASSVGTGALH
length: 14; V: TRBV27; J: TRBJ2-3; D: TRBD1; CDR3: ASSLSGGPQTDTQY
length: 16; V: TRBV9; J: TRBJ2-3; D: .; CDR3: ASSVGGGGGTRTDTQY
length: 9; V: TRBV10-1; J: TRBJ1-1; D: .; CDR3: AMKVPTEAF
length: 14; V: TRBV9; J: TRBJ2-2; D: .; CDR3: ASSPMLGVLAGELF
length: 11; V: TRBV6-2/TRBV6-3; J: TRBJ2-7; D: .; CDR3: ASSYSTGPDGY
length: 12; V: TRBV12-3/TRBV12-4; J: TRBJ1-5; D: .; CDR3: ASSSWGGGQPQH
length: 9; V: TRBV29-1; J: TRBJ1-3; D: .; CDR3: SVLSGNTIY
length: 14; V: TRBV6-2/TRBV6-3; J: TRBJ2-1; D: .; CDR3: AGSYSPEGAIDEQF
length: 14; V: TRBV7-9; J: TRBJ2-2; D: TRBD2; CDR3: ASSVSGGTNTGELF
length: 15; V: TRBV6-2/TRBV6-3; J: TRBJ2-3; D: TRBD2; CDR3: ASSYSSSGGFQDTQY
length: 11; V: TRBV30; J: TRBJ2-7; D: .; CDR3: AWSQEQFYEQY
length: 11; V: TRBV5-1; J: TRBJ2-1; D: TRBD1; CDR3: ASSLGQGDEQF
length: 11; V: TRBV2; J: TRBJ2-7; D: .; CDR3: ASNRDQAYEQY
length: 12; V: TRBV4-3; J: TRBJ2-1; D: .; CDR3: ASSSRAQGNEQF
length: 15; V: TRBV12-3/TRBV12-4; J: TRBJ2-1; D: TRBD2; CDR3: ASSFGGSGGWNNEQF
length: 15; V: TRBV7-9; J: TRBJ2-7; D: TRBD2; CDR3: ASSPQRGTSGNYEQY
length: 13; V: TRBV6-5; J: TRBJ2-3; D: .; CDR3: ASSHISGPTDTQY
length: 13; V: TRBV19; J: TRBJ2-1; D: TRBD2; CDR3: ASSIGRASKYEQF
length: 10; V: TRBV6-2/TRBV6-3; J: TRBJ2-3; D: .; CDR3: ASTDYTDTQY
length: 12; V: TRBV19; J: TRBJ2-2; D: .; CDR3: ASSISFPPGELF
length: 12; V: TRBV20-1; J: TRBJ2-7; D: .; CDR3: SARDWSEHTEQY
length: 14; V: TRBV10-2; J: TRBJ1-2; D: TRBD1; CDR3: ASSESRDRVSYGYT
length: 17; V: TRBV7-6; J: TRBJ2-2; D: .; CDR3: ASSPEEGGRTMHTGELF
length: 14; V: TRBV15; J: TRBJ2-6; D: .; CDR3: ATSRDKGTGANVLT
length: 15; V: TRBV19; J: TRBJ2-7; D: TRBD2; CDR3: ASSPTSGYGEAYEQY
length: 16; V: TRBV5-6; J: TRBJ2-3; D: TRBD2; CDR3: AGSSSGTSGGRADTQY
length: 12; V: TRBV11-2; J: TRBJ1-2; D: .; CDR3: ASSLESTAYGYT
length: 14; V: TRBV6-4; J: TRBJ1-6; D: .; CDR3: ASVKRRGRYNSPLH
length: 10; V: TRBV7-9; J: TRBJ2-3; D: .; CDR3: AYDLILDTQY
length: 11; V: TRBV3-1; J: TRBJ2-5; D: TRBD2; CDR3: ARSQAGVETQY
length: 12; V: TRBV10-3; J: TRBJ2-3; D: TRBD1; CDR3: AINRGQGADTQY
length: 14; V: TRBV5-1; J: TRBJ2-3; D: TRBD2; CDR3: ASSPWASGGPDTQY